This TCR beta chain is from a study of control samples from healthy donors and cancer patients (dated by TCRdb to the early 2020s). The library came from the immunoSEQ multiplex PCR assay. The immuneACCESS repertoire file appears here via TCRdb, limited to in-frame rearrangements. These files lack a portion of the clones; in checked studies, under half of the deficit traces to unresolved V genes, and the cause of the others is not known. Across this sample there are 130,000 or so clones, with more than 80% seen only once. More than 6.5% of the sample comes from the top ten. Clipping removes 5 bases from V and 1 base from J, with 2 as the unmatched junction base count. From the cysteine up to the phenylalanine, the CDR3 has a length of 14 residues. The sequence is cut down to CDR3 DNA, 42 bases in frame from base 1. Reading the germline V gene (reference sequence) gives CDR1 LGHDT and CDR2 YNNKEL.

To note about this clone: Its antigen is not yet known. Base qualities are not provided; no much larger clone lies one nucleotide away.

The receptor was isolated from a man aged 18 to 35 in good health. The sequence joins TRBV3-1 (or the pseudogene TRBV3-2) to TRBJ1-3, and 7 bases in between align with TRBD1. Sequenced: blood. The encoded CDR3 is CASSIQGSGNTIYF. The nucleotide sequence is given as TGTGCCAGCAGCATACAGGGGTCTGGAAACACCATATATTTT.